This note documents a single TCR beta chain sequence. In the authors' methods: It was from reference gene primer amplification that nucleated cell counts were estimated. Sequencing was performed with immunoSEQ multiplex PCR; in TCRdb, only in-frame clones are kept and a portion is missing. The DNA gave D and trimming, while V, J and clone size come from that table. This sample has around 300,000 clones, with approximately 89% found just once. CDR1 and CDR2 (germline): GTSNPN, SVGIG (reference sequence). The CDR3 contains 11 residues. V was cut by 4 bases and J by 6 bases, with 7 bases left in between. The source of the sample is a study of blood T cell repertoires in COVID-19. Study-level background: Sites across the United States, Italy and Spain contributed samples from acute and convalescent COVID-19.

This receptor was taken from an older woman who had recovered from COVID-19. The sample taken for sequencing was PBMCs or T cells enriched from blood (not recorded which). This rearrangement joins TRBV30 to TRBJ2-1; D is unresolved. The CDR3 coding sequence is TGTGCCTGGACCCCGTCCAATGAGCAGTTCTTC. This sequence encodes CAWTPSNEQFF. The entire variable domain, with the rest obtained from reference TRBV30 and TRBJ2-1, is as follows: SQTIHQWPATLVQPVGSPLSLECTVEGTSNPNLYWYRQAAGRGLQLLFYSVGIGQISSEVPQNLSASRPQDRQFILSSKKLLLSDSGFYLCAWTPSNEQFFGPGTRLTVL.